The 2 T cell receptor beta chains below all came from one sample that was sequenced in a study of OX40 agonist ivuxolimab in advanced cancers. Library preparation was by the immunoSEQ multiplex PCR assay. In its TCRdb copy, this immuneACCESS table keeps in-frame sequences only and misses some clones. Where compared with another copy, unresolved V genes explain less than half of these, and the others have no known cause. Present in this sample are 55,000 to 65,000 clones, about nine tenths of which were seen just once. The top ten constitute 0.3% to 0.4% of the sample. The sequencing used CD4+ or CD8+ T cells sorted from blood, collected in a trial of the OX40 agonist ivuxolimab. Receptor source: an adult with an advanced solid tumor such as melanoma, head and neck, liver or kidney cancer.

The J gene is TRBJ1-1, the V gene TRBV30; D is unresolved. Germline CDR1 GTSNPN, CDR2 SVGIG (reference sequence). Trimming removed 0 bases at V and 2 bases at J, with 10 bases between. This CDR3 has 14 amino acids. The DNA of the CDR3 is TGTGCCTGGAGTGTCTTAGGCTATAACACTGAAGCTTTCTTT. Protein product: CAWSVLGYNTEAFF. The whole variable domain, filled in from reference TRBV30 and TRBJ1-1, reads SQTIHQWPATLVQPVGSPLSLECTVEGTSNPNLYWYRQAAGRGLQLLFYSVGIGQISSEVPQNLSASRPQDRQFILSSKKLLLSDSGFYLCAWSVLGYNTEAFFGQGTRLTVV.

The sample holds a few counts of this clone. V and J are TRBV10-1 and TRBJ2-7, with TRBD1 identical over 8 bases. Germline loops: CDR1 WNHNN, CDR2 SYGVQD (reference sequence). The V and J ends lost 6 bases and 3 bases, in that order; junction bases with no gene match: 7. This CDR3 has 14 amino acids. Here the CDR3 reads CASSLGGQGYEQYF. The CDR3 DNA is TGCGCCAGCAGCCTAGGCGGACAGGGCTACGAGCAGTACTTC.